This TCR beta chain was documented in a study of T cells in tumors after PD-1 blockade. Study information: A subset received ongoing vismodegib 150 mg daily alongside anti-PD-1 therapy. Mean per blood sample: 113,528 templates (24,679-257,772), roughly 34,000 unique clonotypes.

Sequenced by immunoSEQ multiplex PCR; TCRdb stores in-frame clones only, minus some. The sample lists about 33,000 clones; more than 70% were seen once. There are 16 residues in the CDR3. J was trimmed by 1 base and V by 5 bases; bases with no gene match: 5. Germline lookup yields CDR1 LNHDA and CDR2 SQIVND (reference sequence). This TCR came from a human donor with basal cell carcinoma. Sequencing used PBMCs, obtained before anti-PD-1 treatment. The chain couples TRBV19 to TRBJ2-1, with TRBD2 matching over 10 bases. This CDR3 reads CASSFSLAGSYNEQFF. The CDR3 nucleotides are TGTGCCAGTAGTTTTTCACTAGCGGGATCCTACAATGAGCAGTTCTTC.